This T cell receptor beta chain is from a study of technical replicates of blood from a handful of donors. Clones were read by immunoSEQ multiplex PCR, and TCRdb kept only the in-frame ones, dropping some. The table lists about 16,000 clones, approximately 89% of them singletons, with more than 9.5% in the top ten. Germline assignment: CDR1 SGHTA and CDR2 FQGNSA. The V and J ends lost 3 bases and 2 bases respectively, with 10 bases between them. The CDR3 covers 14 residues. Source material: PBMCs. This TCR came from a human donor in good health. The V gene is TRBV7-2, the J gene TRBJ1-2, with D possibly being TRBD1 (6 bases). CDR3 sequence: CASSFGRGNYGYTF. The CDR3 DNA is TGTGCCAGCAGCTTTGGCAGGGGAAACTATGGCTACACCTTC.